The sequence of this T cell receptor (beta chain) was determined in a study of cytomegalovirus exposure and HLA in healthy donors. The study's findings and limits: In a later analysis, the majority of CMV-associated beta chains seemingly showed HLA restriction.

Germline V gives CDR1 SQVTM, CDR2 ANQGSEA. V shed 7 bases, J shed 0 bases, and the junction held 9 bases outside the gene matches. There are 14 residues in the CDR3. The study ran its PCR with 60 Vbeta and 13 Jbeta primers. This table comes from immunoSEQ multiplex PCR, and its TCRdb copy is limited to in-frame clones, with some not included. The data show some 100,000 clones, approximately 88% seen once. Note on this clone: Antigen specificity is unknown.

The clonotype originates from a man aged 18 to 30 in good health and CMV-seronegative. The rearrangement links TRBV29-1 to TRBJ2-7; TRBD1 agrees at 7 bases. The sample taken for sequencing was PBMCs. The CDR3 nucleotides read TGCAGCGCCGGGACAGCTCACCCCTCCTACGAGCAGTACTTC. It encodes CSAGTAHPSYEQYF.